This T cell receptor beta chain was recorded in a study of cytomegalovirus exposure and HLA in healthy donors. Study results and caveats: Differences between HLA loci emerged in a later analysis of TCR association rates, with DRB1 most and HLA-C fewest. The study listed 150 to 200 cytomegalovirus-associated TCR beta chains. In vitro data verified three CMV-associated chains as specific for CMV antigens.

With regard to this clone: Its antigen is undetermined.

Vbeta (60) and Jbeta (13) primers were used in the PCR. TCRdb keeps only in-frame clones here, not all; method: immunoSEQ multiplex PCR. The sample shows around 130,000 clones, 8.5% of them seen only once. The germline V and J ends were trimmed by 3 bases and 0 bases, with 8 bases remaining between them. The CDR3 is made up of 15 amino acids. CDR1 is LNHNV, CDR2 YYDKDF, per germline (reference sequence). Sequenced: PBMCs. The rearrangement joins TRBV15 to TRBJ1-4, with D possibly being TRBD1 (5 bases). This TCR was recovered from a man aged 35-49 years in good health and CMV-seronegative. CDR3 sequence: CATSSVDTTNEKLFF. For the CDR3, the DNA is TGTGCCACCAGCAGTGTGGACACAACTAATGAAAAACTGTTTTTT.